This TCR beta chain was captured by sequencing in a study of T cell responses to AZD1222 COVID-19 vaccine. Findings and caveats of the study: Donors skewed white British and female; clonal diversity was possibly underestimated. The study reported that nearly half of spike-specific TCRs target unmutated variant regions. Among AZD1222 vaccinees, only five or six were seropositive at baseline.

Profiled with immunoSEQ multiplex PCR; TCRdb holds only in-frame clones, not every one. The data contain under 200,000 clones, 90% of them singletons. Of note for this clone: Its antigen is as yet unknown.

V lost 4 bases, J lost 8 bases, and 15 bases lay in between. CDR1 SGHNT and CDR2 YYREEE come from the germline V gene (reference sequence). CDR3 length equals 14 residues. The chain employs TRBV5-4 and TRBJ1-4, with D perhaps matching TRBD1 (6 bases). This TCR came from an adult in good health. The sample here was peripheral blood, taken on day 0 of AZD1222 vaccination. DNA for the CDR3: TGTGCCAGCAGCCCGGACAGTTTTAAGGAAAAACTGTTTTTT. Its translation is CASSPDSFKEKLFF.